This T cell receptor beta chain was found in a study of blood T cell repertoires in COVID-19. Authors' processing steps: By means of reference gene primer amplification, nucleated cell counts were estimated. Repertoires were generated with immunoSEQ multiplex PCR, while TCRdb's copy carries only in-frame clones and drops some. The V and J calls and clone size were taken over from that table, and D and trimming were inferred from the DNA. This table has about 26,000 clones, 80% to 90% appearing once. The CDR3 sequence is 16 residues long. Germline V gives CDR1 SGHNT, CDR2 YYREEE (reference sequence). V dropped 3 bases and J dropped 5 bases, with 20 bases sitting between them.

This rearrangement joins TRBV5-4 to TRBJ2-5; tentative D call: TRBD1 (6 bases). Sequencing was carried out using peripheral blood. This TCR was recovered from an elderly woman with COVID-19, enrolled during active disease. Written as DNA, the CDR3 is TGTGCCAGCAGCTCCGATCCCAGGGGCAGCTGGGAGACCCAGTACTTC. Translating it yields CASSSDPRGSWETQYF. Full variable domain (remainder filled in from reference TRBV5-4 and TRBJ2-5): ETGVTQSPTHLIKTRGQQVTLRCSSQSGHNTVSWYQQALGQGPQFIFQYYREEENGRGNFPPRFSGLQFPNYSSELNVNALELDDSALYLCASSSDPRGSWETQYFGPGTRLLVL.